This T cell receptor (beta chain) was captured in a study of cytomegalovirus exposure and HLA in healthy donors. Primers included in the PCR were 60 Vbeta and 13 Jbeta primers. Sequencing used immunoSEQ multiplex PCR; TCRdb keeps in-frame clones, though not all of them. Found here are over 100,000 clones, about 78% of them singletons; the top ten hold over 1.2%. Per the germline V gene, CDR1 is MNHEY and CDR2 is SVGAGI. This CDR3 comprises 13 residues. V was shortened by 6 bases and J by 6 bases, with 14 bases between the two germline ends. The chain employs TRBV6-5 and TRBJ2-5, with D perhaps matching TRBD2 (6 bases). The TCR sequence derives from a female donor in good health and CMV-seronegative. The specimen sequenced was PBMCs. The DNA of the CDR3 is TGTGCCAGCAGGGTCGGCCTAGCGAAGACCCAGTACTTC. It encodes CASRVGLAKTQYF.